The 18 T cell receptor beta chains listed next were all sequenced from one sample in a study of blood T cell repertoires in COVID-19. Produced via immunoSEQ multiplex PCR; TCRdb's table is partial and in-frame only. The sample holds fewer than 300,000 clones, approximately 84% seen once. The sequenced sample was PBMCs or T cells enriched from blood (not recorded which). Every receptor here comes from a young man who had recovered from COVID-19.

This clone was detected a few times. The chain combines TRBV27 with TRBJ1-2, with TRBD1 identical over 7 bases. Per the germline V gene, CDR1 is MNHEY and CDR2 is SMNVEV (reference sequence). V lost 5 bases, J lost 5 bases, and 14 bases stayed unmatched. The CDR3 totals 16 residues. CDR3 in amino acids: CASSPSTGHRIYGYTF. CDR3 nucleotide sequence: TGTGCCAGCAGTCCCTCGACAGGGCACCGTATTTATGGCTACACCTTC.

The V call is TRBV27, the J call TRBJ2-1; 12 positions match TRBD2. Germline assignment: CDR1 MNHEY and CDR2 SMNVEV (reference sequence). Trimming at V came to 5 bases and at J to 9 bases, leaving 8 bases not matched to a gene. There are 15 residues in the CDR3. This CDR3 reads CASSPRLAGVLEQFF. The CDR3 coding sequence is TGTGCCAGCAGTCCCCGACTAGCGGGAGTTCTTGAGCAGTTCTTC.

The J gene is TRBJ1-2, the V gene TRBV28; 11 positions agree with TRBD1. Germline assignment: CDR1 MDHEN and CDR2 SYDVKM. After removal of 3 bases from V and 4 bases from J, the junction contained 4 bases not matched to a gene. The CDR3 is made up of 15 amino acids. Written as DNA, the CDR3 is TGTGCCAGCAGTTTGATGGACAGGGGGCTCTATGGCTACACCTTC. Translated, it gives CASSLMDRGLYGYTF.

The chain is built from TRBV5-1 and TRBJ1-1; 11 bases fit TRBD1. The V gene's germline CDR1 is SGHRS and CDR2 YFSETQ. The J segment lost 1 base and the V segment lost 4 bases, leaving 3 bases of the junction unmatched. This CDR3 is built from 15 residues. The CDR3 DNA reads TGCGCCAGCAGCGTAGGGACAGGGGGGAACACTGAAGCTTTCTTT. Protein: CASSVGTGGNTEAFF.

The CDR3 bases are TGTGCCAGCAGCCAAGTAGCCAATTCACCCCTCCACTTT. Protein: CASSQVANSPLHF. The chain has TRBV3-1 (or the pseudogene TRBV3-2) and TRBJ1-6; unclear D gene. V lost 1 base to trimming and J lost 7 bases, with 5 bases between them. This CDR3 region has 13 residues. Germline CDR1 is LGHDT and CDR2 is YNNKEL (reference sequence).

The J gene is TRBJ2-4, the V gene TRBV2, with a weak D call TRBD1 (5 bases). Trimming stripped 2 bases from V and 0 bases from J, with 8 bases between. The CDR3 contains 15 residues. Germline V gene lookup returns CDR1 SNHLY and CDR2 FYNNEI. The CDR3 sequence: CASSEQGAAKNIQYF. CDR3 DNA: TGTGCCAGCAGTGAACAAGGGGCAGCCAAAAACATTCAGTACTTC. The variable domain in full, completed from reference TRBV2 and TRBJ2-4, reads EPEVTQTPSHQVTQMGQEVILRCVPISNHLYFYWYRQILGQKVEFLVSFYNNEISEKSEIFDDQFSVERPDGSNFTLKIRSTKLEDSAMYFCASSEQGAAKNIQYFGAGTRLSVL.

The chain couples TRBV10-3 to TRBJ1-5; D might be TRBD1 (5 bases). The CDR3 is 14 residues long. V was cut by 7 bases and J by 0 bases, with 10 bases left in between. CDR1 is ENHRY, CDR2 SYGVKD, per germline. CDR3 nucleotide sequence: TGTGCCATCAAGGGGCAGGGTAGCAATCAGCCCCAGCATTTT. This encodes CAIKGQGSNQPQHF.

The chain's CDR3 is CASASGLAGNNEQFF. The CDR3 coding sequence is TGTGCTAGTGCCTCGGGGCTAGCGGGGAACAATGAGCAGTTCTTC. The V gene is TRBV12-5, the J gene TRBJ2-1; 9 bases match TRBD2. V shed 7 bases and J 5 bases; nucleotides not matched to a gene: 9. The CDR3 is 15 amino acids. CDR1 is LGHNT, CDR2 FRNRAP, per germline.

The chain recombines TRBV5-1 with TRBJ1-3; a possible D gene is TRBD1 (6 bases). Deletions cut 0 bases from V and 0 bases from J, with 7 bases between. CDR3 length: 15 residues. Germline lookup yields CDR1 SGHRS and CDR2 YFSETQ. The CDR3: CASSLGDTSGNTIYF. In DNA, the CDR3 is TGCGCCAGCAGCTTGGGGGACACCTCTGGAAACACCATATATTTT.

V is TRBV27 and J is TRBJ2-2; no firm D call. V shed 3 bases and J shed 4 bases, with 3 bases lying between them. Germline assignment: CDR1 MNHEY and CDR2 SMNVEV (reference sequence). The CDR3 has 12 amino acids. The DNA for the CDR3 is TGTGCCAGCAGTTTCCGCACCGGGGAGCTGTTTTTT. It yields the protein CASSFRTGELFF.

This clone was recorded once. The chain recombines TRBV24-1 with TRBJ2-2; 12 bases agree with TRBD1. The CDR3 length is 16 residues. Germline assignment: CDR1 KGHDR and CDR2 SFDVKD. V lost 4 bases, J lost 7 bases, and 6 bases stayed unmatched. The CDR3: CATSDPGQGAFGELFF. CDR3 DNA: TGTGCCACCAGTGACCCGGGACAGGGGGCCTTCGGGGAGCTGTTTTTT.

V usage is TRBV7-9 and J usage is TRBJ2-7; 8 bases map to TRBD2. V dropped 1 base and J dropped 6; count of bases not matched to a gene: 8. Per germline, CDR1 SEHNR and CDR2 FQNEAQ (reference sequence). This CDR3 spans 15 amino acids. CDR3: CASSLVGTRLAEQYF. In DNA, the CDR3 is TGTGCCAGCAGCTTAGTCGGGACTAGACTTGCCGAGCAGTACTTC.

The V and J genes are TRBV4-2 and TRBJ2-6; TRBD1 matches 9 bases. After removal of 0 bases from V and 4 bases from J, the junction contained 7 bases not matched to a gene. There are 18 residues in the CDR3. Germline loops: CDR1 LGHNA, CDR2 YNFKEQ. The CDR3 DNA reads TGTGCCAGCAGCCAAGACCCCGGGACAGGGCCCGGGGCCAACGTCCTGACTTTC. Protein product: CASSQDPGTGPGANVLTF.

The chain couples TRBV4-1 to TRBJ2-5; perhaps TRBD1 as D (5 bases). The CDR3 consists of 15 residues. The germline V gene encodes CDR1 MGHRA and CDR2 YSYEKL. The V end was cut by 3 bases, the J end by 0 bases, with 11 bases between. This chain's CDR3 is CASSHEGRDQETQYF. CDR3 nucleotide sequence: TGCGCCAGCAGCCATGAAGGCAGGGACCAAGAGACCCAGTACTTC.

In DNA, the CDR3 is TGTGCCAGCAGCCCGCATGGGACATTCAACACCGGGGAGCTGTTTTTT. It yields the protein CASSPHGTFNTGELFF. J is TRBJ2-2 and V is TRBV7-8; tentative D call: TRBD1 (6 bases). Trimming took 5 bases from V and 2 from J, leaving 15 bases between them. The CDR3 extends over 16 amino acids. Germline CDR1 SGHVS, CDR2 FQNEAQ. The full variable domain, with the rest looked up from reference TRBV7-8 and TRBJ2-2, is GAGVSQSPRYKVAKRGQDVALRCDPISGHVSLFWYQQALGQGPEFLTYFQNEAQLDKSGLPSDRFFAERPEGSVSTLKIQRTQQEDSAVYLCASSPHGTFNTGELFFGEGSRLTVL.

This chain connects TRBV29-1 to TRBJ2-1; 9 bases map to TRBD2. The CDR3 has 14 residues. Germline lookup yields CDR1 SQVTM and CDR2 ANQGSEA. V lost 7 bases and J lost 3; bases outside the gene matches: 7. Here the CDR3 DNA reads TGCAGCGCCGAGGGAGCGGGAGGCTACAATGAGCAGTTCTTC. Amino acids: CSAEGAGGYNEQFF.

The V and J genes are TRBV5-1 and TRBJ2-1; 14 nucleotides line up with TRBD2. After removal of 4 bases from V and 0 bases from J, the junction contained 15 bases not matched to a gene. Germline lookup yields CDR1 SGHRS and CDR2 YFSETQ. The CDR3 is made up of 21 amino acids. This CDR3 reads CASSQTKGLAGGPTSYNEQFF. The CDR3 region has the DNA TGCGCCAGCAGCCAAACCAAAGGACTAGCGGGGGGCCCTACCTCCTACAATGAGCAGTTCTTC.

The chain's CDR3 is CASSITPAGVTGELFF. The DNA of the CDR3 is TGTGCCAGTAGTATAACACCGGCCGGGGTCACCGGGGAGCTGTTTTTT. J is TRBJ2-2 and V is TRBV19; D is perhaps TRBD2 (5 bases). The V end lost 2 bases, the J end lost 4 bases, and 14 bases lay between the germline ends. The length of the CDR3 is 16 residues. Germline values: CDR1 LNHDA, CDR2 SQIVND (reference sequence). The full variable domain, with the rest looked up from reference TRBV19 and TRBJ2-2, is DGGITQSPKYLFRKEGQNVTLSCEQNLNHDAMYWYRQDPGQGLRLIYYSQIVNDFQKGDIAEGYSVSREKKESFPLTVTSAQKNPTAFYLCASSITPAGVTGELFFGEGSRLTVL.